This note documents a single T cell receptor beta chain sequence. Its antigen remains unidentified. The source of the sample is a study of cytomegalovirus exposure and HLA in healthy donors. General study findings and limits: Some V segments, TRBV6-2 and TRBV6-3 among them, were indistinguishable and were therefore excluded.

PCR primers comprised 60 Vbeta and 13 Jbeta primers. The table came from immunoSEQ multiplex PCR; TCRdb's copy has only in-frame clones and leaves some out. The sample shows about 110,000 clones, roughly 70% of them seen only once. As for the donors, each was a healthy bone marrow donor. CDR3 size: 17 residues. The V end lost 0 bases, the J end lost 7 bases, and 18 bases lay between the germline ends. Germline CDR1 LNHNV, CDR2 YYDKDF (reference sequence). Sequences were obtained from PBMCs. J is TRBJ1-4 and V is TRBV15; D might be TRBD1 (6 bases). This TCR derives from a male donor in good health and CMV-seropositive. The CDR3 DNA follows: TGTGCCACCAGCAGAGAAATAAGGTGGGGGCGTAGTGAAAAACTGTTTTTT. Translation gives CATSREIRWGRSEKLFF. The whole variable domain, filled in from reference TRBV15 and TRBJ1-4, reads DAMVIQNPRYQVTQFGKPVTLSCSQTLNHNVMYWYQQKSSQAPKLLFHYYDKDFNNEADTPDNFQSRRPNTSFCFLDIRSPGLGDTAMYLCATSREIRWGRSEKLFFGSGTQLSVL.